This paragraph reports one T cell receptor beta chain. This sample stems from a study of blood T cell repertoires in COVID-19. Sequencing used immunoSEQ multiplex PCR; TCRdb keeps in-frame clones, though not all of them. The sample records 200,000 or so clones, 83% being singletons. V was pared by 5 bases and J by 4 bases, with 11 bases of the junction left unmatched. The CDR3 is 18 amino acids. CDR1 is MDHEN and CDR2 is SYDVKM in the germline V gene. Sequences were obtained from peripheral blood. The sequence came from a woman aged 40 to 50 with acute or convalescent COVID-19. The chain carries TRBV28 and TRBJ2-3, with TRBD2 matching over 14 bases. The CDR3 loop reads CASSIRPGLAGEADTQYF. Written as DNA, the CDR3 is TGTGCCAGCAGTATACGACCGGGACTAGCGGGAGAGGCAGATACGCAGTATTTT.